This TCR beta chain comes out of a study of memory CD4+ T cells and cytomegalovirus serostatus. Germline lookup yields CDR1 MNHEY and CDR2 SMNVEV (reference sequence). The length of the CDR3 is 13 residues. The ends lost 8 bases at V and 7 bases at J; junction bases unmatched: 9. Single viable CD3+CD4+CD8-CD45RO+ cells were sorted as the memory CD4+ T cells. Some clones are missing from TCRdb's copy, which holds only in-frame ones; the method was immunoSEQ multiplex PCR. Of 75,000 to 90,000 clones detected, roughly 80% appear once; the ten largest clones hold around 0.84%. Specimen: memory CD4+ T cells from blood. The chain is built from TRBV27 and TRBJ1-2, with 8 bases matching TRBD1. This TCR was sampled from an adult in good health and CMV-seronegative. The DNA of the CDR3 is TGTGCCAGCCAACCAGGACAGGGACTTGGCTACACCTTC. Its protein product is CASQPGQGLGYTF.